Detailed here is one T cell receptor beta chain. Per germline, CDR1 LNHDA and CDR2 SQIVND (reference sequence). The CDR3 consists of 14 residues. With 6 bases clipped from V and 4 bases from J, the junction kept 5 bases outside the gene matches. Under the authors' procedure: Nucleated cell counts were estimated from reference gene primer amplification. Some clones are missing from TCRdb's copy, which holds only in-frame ones; the method was immunoSEQ multiplex PCR. Clone size and the V and J calls come from that table; the DNA yielded D and trimming. Here the sample spans over 50,000 clones, about 85% being singletons. This specimen comes from a study of blood T cell repertoires in COVID-19. Study background: Samples of COVID-19 (acute and convalescent) were obtained from the United States, Italy and Spain. T cells, B-cell-depleted T cells, or PBMCs supplied cDNA or gDNA.

Input material: peripheral blood. The sequence derives from a man in his 70s with acute or convalescent COVID-19. This rearrangement joins TRBV19 to TRBJ1-2, with 10 bases fitting TRBD1. In nucleotides, the CDR3 is TGTGCCAGTAGCCTAGACAGGGGGCTCTATGGCTACACCTTC. Amino acids: CASSLDRGLYGYTF.